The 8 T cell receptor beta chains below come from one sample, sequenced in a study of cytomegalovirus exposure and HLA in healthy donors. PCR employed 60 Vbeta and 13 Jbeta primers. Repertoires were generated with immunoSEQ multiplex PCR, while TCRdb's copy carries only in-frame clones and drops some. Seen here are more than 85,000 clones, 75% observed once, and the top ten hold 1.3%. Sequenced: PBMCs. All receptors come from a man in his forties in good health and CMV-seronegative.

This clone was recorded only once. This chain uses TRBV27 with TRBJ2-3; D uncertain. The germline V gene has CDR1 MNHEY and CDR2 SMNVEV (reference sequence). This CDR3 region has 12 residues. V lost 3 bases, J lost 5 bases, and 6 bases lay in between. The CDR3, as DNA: TGTGCCAGCAGTTTTTCGGGAGATACGCAGTATTTT. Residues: CASSFSGDTQYF.

CDR3: CASSMAGSGANVLTF. CDR3 nucleotides: TGTGCCAGTAGTATGGCGGGCTCTGGGGCCAACGTCCTGACTTTC. The V and J genes are TRBV19 and TRBJ2-6, with D tentatively TRBD2 (5 bases). With 3 bases removed from V and 0 bases from J, the gap between germline ends came to 6 bases. This CDR3 region has 15 residues. The V gene's germline CDR1 is LNHDA and CDR2 SQIVND (reference sequence).

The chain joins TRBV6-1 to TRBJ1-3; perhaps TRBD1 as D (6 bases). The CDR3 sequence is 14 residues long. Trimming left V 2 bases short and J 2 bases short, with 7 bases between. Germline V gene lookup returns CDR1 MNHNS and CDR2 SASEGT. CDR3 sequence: CASSEWTAGNTIYF. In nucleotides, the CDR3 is TGTGCCAGCAGTGAATGGACAGCTGGAAACACCATATATTTT.

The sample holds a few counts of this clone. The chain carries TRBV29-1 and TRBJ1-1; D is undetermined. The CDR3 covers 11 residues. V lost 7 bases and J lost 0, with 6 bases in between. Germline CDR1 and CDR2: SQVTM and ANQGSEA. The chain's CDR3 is CSGLLNTEAFF. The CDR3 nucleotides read TGCAGCGGACTCCTGAACACTGAAGCTTTCTTT.

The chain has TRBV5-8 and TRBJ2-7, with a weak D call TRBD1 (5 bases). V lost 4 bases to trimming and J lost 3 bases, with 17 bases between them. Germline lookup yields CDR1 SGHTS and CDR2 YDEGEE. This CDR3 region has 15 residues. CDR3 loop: CASSDPSQGVYEQYF. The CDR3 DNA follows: TGTGCCAGCAGCGACCCGTCCCAAGGGGTCTACGAGCAGTACTTC.

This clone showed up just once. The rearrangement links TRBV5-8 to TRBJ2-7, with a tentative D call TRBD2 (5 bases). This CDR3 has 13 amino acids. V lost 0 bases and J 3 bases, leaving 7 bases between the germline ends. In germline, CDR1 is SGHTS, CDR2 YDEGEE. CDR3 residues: CASSLVGNYEQYF. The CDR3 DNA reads TGTGCCAGCAGCTTGGTCGGGAACTACGAGCAGTACTTC.

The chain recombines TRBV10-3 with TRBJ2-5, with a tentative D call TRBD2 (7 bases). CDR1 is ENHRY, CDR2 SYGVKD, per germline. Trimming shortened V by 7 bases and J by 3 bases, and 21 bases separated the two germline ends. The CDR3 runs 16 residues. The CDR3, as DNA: TGTGCCATCACACCCGGGGCGGGGGCTGCAAAAGAGACCCAGTACTTC. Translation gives CAITPGAGAAKETQYF.

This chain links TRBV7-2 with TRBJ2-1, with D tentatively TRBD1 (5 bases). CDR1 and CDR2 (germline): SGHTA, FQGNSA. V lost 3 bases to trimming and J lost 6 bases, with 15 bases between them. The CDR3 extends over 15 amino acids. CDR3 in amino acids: CASSFQGFRRNEQFF. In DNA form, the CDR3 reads TGTGCCAGCAGCTTTCAGGGCTTCCGACGCAATGAGCAGTTCTTC. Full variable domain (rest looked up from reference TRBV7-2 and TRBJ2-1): GAGVSQSPSNKVTEKGKDVELRCDPISGHTALYWYRQSLGQGLEFLIYFQGNSAPDKSGLPSDRFSAERTGGSVSTLTIQRTQQEDSAVYLCASSFQGFRRNEQFFGPGTRLTVL.